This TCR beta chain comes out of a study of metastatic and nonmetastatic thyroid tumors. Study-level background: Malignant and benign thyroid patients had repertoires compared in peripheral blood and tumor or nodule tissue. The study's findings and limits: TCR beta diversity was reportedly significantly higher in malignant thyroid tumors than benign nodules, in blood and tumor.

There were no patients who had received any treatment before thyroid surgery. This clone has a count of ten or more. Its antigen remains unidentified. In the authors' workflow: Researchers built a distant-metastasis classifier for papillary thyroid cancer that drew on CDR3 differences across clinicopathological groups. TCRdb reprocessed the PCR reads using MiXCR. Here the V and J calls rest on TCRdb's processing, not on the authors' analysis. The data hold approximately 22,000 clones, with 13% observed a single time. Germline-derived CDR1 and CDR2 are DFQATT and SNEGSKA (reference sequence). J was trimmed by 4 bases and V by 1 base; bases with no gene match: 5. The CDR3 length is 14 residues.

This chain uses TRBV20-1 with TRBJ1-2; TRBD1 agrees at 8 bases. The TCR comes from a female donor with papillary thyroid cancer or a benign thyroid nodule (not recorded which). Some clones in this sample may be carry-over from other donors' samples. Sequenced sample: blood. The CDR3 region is CSARAGQVTYGYTF. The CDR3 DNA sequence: TGCAGTGCTAGAGCGGGACAGGTCACCTATGGCTACACCTTC.